This T cell receptor (beta chain) was profiled in a study of blood T cells in healthy people across ages. General observations from the study: Unsorted PBMC material precluded a definitive naive versus antigen-experienced comparison.

PCR was performed a second time for about 6 to 12 cycles using a sample-barcoded 5' primer and a J-beta primer mix. A 12-random-nucleotide template-switch adaptor tagged each cDNA molecule. All samples gave at least 2.5 million CDR3-containing paired-end reads. MiXCR, applied by TCRdb to the 5' RACE reads, yields one record per CDR3 protein. Here the sample spans around 1,500,000 distinct CDR3 sequences, around 42% being singletons. As to this clonotype: Its antigen remains unidentified.

About 10 milliliters of peripheral blood were drawn from each donor into EDTA-treated tubes. V was clipped by 6 bases and J by 1 base, with 9 bases between them. The CDR3 sequence is 13 residues long. This clonotype was obtained from a woman younger than 35 in good health. Input material: blood. The chain employs TRBV12-3 or TRBV12-4 and TRBJ1-1, with no clear D. As DNA, the CDR3 is TGTGCCAGCAGAACCGAACCGAACACTGAAGCTTTCTTT. It yields the protein CASRTEPNTEAFF.